One sample yielded the 15 T cell receptor beta chains listed below, sequenced in a study of blood T cells in healthy people across ages. Using a J-beta primer mix together with a sample-barcoded 5' primer, a second PCR was run for roughly 7 to 12 cycles. Each CDR3 protein is one row after TCRdb ran MiXCR on the 5' RACE reads. The sample records some 1 million distinct CDR3 sequences, less than 50% being singletons. The sequenced sample consisted of blood. These receptors originate from an older woman in good health.

This clonotype was seen a few times. The rearrangement uses TRBV6-5 and TRBJ2-3; 7 bases match TRBD1. CDR1 is MNHEY, CDR2 SVGAGI, per germline. V lost 6 bases, J lost 4 bases, and 7 bases stayed unmatched. The CDR3 sequence is 14 residues long. The CDR3 DNA is TGTGCCAGCAGGTATCTGACAGGGTCAGATACGCAGTATTTT. It codes for CASRYLTGSDTQYF.

This clonotype came up a few times. The chain links TRBV11-1 to TRBJ2-1; 11 bases fit TRBD2. The V segment lost 5 bases and the J segment 7 bases; nucleotides outside the gene matches: 16. Germline V gene data show CDR1 as SGHAT and CDR2 as FQDESV (reference sequence). This CDR3 has 18 amino acids. The CDR3 is CASSPRYLAGGDSNEQFF. In nucleotides, the CDR3 is TGTGCCAGCAGCCCTCGCTACTTAGCGGGAGGGGATTCGAATGAGCAGTTCTTC.

This clonotype was seen a handful of times. The V call is TRBV21-1, the J call TRBJ2-7; the table's D call, TRBD2, has no DNA check behind it. TRBV21-1 is flagged as a pseudogene. The CDR3 sequence is 17 residues long. This chain's CDR3 is CASLRGASGTSSYEQYF. DNA of the CDR3: TGTGCCAGCCTTAGGGGGGCTAGCGGGACGAGCTCCTACGAGCAGTACTTC.

This clonotype was detected only a few times. The rearrangement uses TRBV14 and TRBJ1-5, with D hard to call. Per germline, CDR1 SGHDN and CDR2 FVKESK. The V end lost 2 bases, the J end lost 4 bases, and 9 bases lay between the germline ends. This CDR3 has 14 amino acids. CDR3 DNA sequence: TGTGCCAGCAGCCAAATTGGGGATAATCAGCCCCAGCATTTT. This sequence encodes CASSQIGDNQPQHF.

This clonotype was counted only a few times. The chain uses TRBV28 and TRBJ1-4, with D uncertain. The CDR3 is 13 residues long. CDR1 and CDR2 from the germline V gene are MDHEN and SYDVKM. V was pared by 2 bases and J by 5 bases, with 6 bases between. The CDR3 DNA reads TGTGCCAGCAGTTTAGGCAGAAATGAAAAACTGTTTTTT. It yields the protein CASSLGRNEKLFF.

The chain employs TRBV24-1 and TRBJ2-3; 9 bases align to TRBD1. There are 14 residues in the CDR3. The junction had 6 bases not matched to a gene; V was cut back by 9 bases and J by 3 bases. In germline, CDR1 is KGHDR, CDR2 SFDVKD. The CDR3 DNA sequence: TGTGCCACCGCCGGGACAGGGCTTACAGATACGCAGTATTTT. Its protein is CATAGTGLTDTQYF.

The chain employs TRBV7-9 and TRBJ2-1; 8 positions match TRBD1. Germline V CDR1 and CDR2: SEHNR, FQNEAQ (reference sequence). This CDR3 contains 15 residues. V gave up 1 base and J gave up 6 bases; unmatched junction bases: 5. This chain's CDR3 is CASSLVRQGSNEQFF. The CDR3 region has the DNA TGTGCCAGCAGCTTAGTCAGACAGGGGTCCAATGAGCAGTTCTTC.

In DNA, the CDR3 is TGTGCCAGCAGCGAGACGGGACCGGGACTGGAAGATACGCAGTATTTT. Its translation: CASSETGPGLEDTQYF. This chain connects TRBV9 to TRBJ2-3; a weak D match, TRBD2 (6 bases). The germline gives CDR1 SGDLS, CDR2 YYNGEE. The V end lost 3 bases, the J end lost 5 bases, and 19 bases lay between the germline ends. The CDR3 sequence is 16 residues long.

This clonotype was detected a few times. The chain is built from TRBV18 and TRBJ2-7, with D perhaps matching TRBD1 (5 bases). V was pared by 2 bases and J by 3 bases, with 11 bases between. Germline V gene sequence: CDR1 KGHSH, CDR2 LQKENI. The CDR3 runs to 14 residues. The CDR3 coding sequence is TGTGCCAGCTCACCAGTAGGGGTCCTCTACGAGCAGTACTTC. It codes for CASSPVGVLYEQYF. Supplemented by reference TRBV18 and TRBJ2-7, the full variable domain reads NAGVMQNPRHLVRRRGQEARLRCSPMKGHSHVYWYRQLPEEGLKFMVYLQKENIIDESGMPKERFSAEFPKEGPSILRIQQVVRGDSAAYFCASSPVGVLYEQYFGPGTRLTVT.

This clonotype was observed a handful of times. The chain has TRBV5-1 and TRBJ1-2, with 8 bases that match TRBD1. The CDR3 loop spans 14 amino acids. Losses at the gene ends were 2 bases for V and 6 bases for J; bases not matched to a gene: 6. Germline V gene lookup returns CDR1 SGHRS and CDR2 YFSETQ. CDR3 DNA sequence: TGCGCCAGCAGCTTACAGGGGGAAATCAATGGCTACACCTTC. Translating it yields CASSLQGEINGYTF.

The chain employs TRBV12-3 or TRBV12-4 and TRBJ2-1; 12 bases map to TRBD1. Germline trimming cut 5 bases from V and 2 bases from J; bases unmatched to any gene: 1. There are 15 residues in the CDR3. The CDR3 spells CASSGTGGPYNEQFF. DNA of the CDR3: TGTGCCAGCAGTGGGACAGGGGGCCCCTACAATGAGCAGTTCTTC.

The sample holds a few counts of this clonotype. This chain joins TRBV6-1 and TRBJ2-3; TRBD2 agrees at 7 bases. Germline lookup yields CDR1 MNHNS and CDR2 SASEGT. J was trimmed by 3 bases and V by 6 bases; bases with no gene match: 9. The CDR3 extends over 15 amino acids. Written as DNA, the CDR3 is TGTGCCAGCAGCACTAGCGTTAGCGGGACAGATACGCAGTATTTT. This gives the protein CASSTSVSGTDTQYF.

The sample holds a few counts of this clonotype. An end of the junction differs from the germline gene, which may be a read error. This chain joins TRBV27 and TRBJ2-7; D is unresolved. CDR3 length: 13 amino acids. Germline values: CDR1 MNHEY, CDR2 SMNVEV (reference sequence). The CDR3 sequence: CASSPTVGYQQYF. For the CDR3, the DNA is TGTGCCAGCAGCCCCACGGTGGGCTACCAGCAGTACTTC.

J is TRBJ1-5 and V is TRBV6-1, with unresolved D. V was cut by 6 bases and J by 7 bases, with 10 bases left in between. Germline V gene data show CDR1 as MNHNS and CDR2 as SASEGT. The CDR3 sequence is 12 residues long. Here the CDR3 DNA reads TGTGCCAGCAGCAAGATGAGGCAGCCCCAGCATTTT. This gives the protein CASSKMRQPQHF.

V usage is TRBV24-1 and J usage is TRBJ2-3, with 9 bases matching TRBD1. CDR1 and CDR2 (germline): KGHDR, SFDVKD. This CDR3 has 16 amino acids. Germline trimming cut 12 bases from V and 3 bases from J; bases unmatched to any gene: 15. CDR3 coding DNA: TGTGCCGTGGGGACAGGGAGGTCACTGGTGACAGATACGCAGTATTTT. Its translation: CAVGTGRSLVTDTQYF.